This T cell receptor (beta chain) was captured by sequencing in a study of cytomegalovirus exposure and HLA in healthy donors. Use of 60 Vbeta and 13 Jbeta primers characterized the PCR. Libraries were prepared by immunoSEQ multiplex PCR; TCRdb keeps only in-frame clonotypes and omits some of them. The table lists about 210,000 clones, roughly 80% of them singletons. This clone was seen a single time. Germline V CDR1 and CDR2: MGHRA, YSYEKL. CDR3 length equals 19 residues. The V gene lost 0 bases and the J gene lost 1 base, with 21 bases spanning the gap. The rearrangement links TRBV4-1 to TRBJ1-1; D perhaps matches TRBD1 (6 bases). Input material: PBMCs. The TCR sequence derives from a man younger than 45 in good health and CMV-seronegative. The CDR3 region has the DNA TGCGCCAGCAGCCAAGACCCCGGGGGTGCGGGGGGCTCGAACACTGAAGCTTTCTTT. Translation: CASSQDPGGAGGSNTEAFF.